This T cell receptor beta chain is drawn from a study of vaccination and CD4 T cells after COVID-19. Study overall: Across the group, participants received two doses of either BNT162b2 or mRNA-1273 vaccine.

Treatment of the sample: roughly ten-day PBMC culture with coronavirus spike peptide pools or control peptides (ViraFEST assay). In its sample, this clonotype was seen a few times. Its antigen is undetermined. Trimming removed 4 bases from V and 2 bases from J; junction bases left unmatched: 5. Looked up from germline, CDR1 is SNHLY and CDR2 is FYNNEI. The CDR3 extends over 16 amino acids. The study sequenced cultured CD4+ T cell DNA using the Oncomine TCR Beta short-read assay. One entry per CDR3 protein results from TCRdb running MiXCR on the PCR reads. Seen here are about 12,000 distinct CDR3 sequences, roughly 47% observed once, and the top ten hold about 30%. Findings and limits, study-wide: The study sampled relatively few convalescent patients and omitted early post-infection timepoints.

The rearrangement links TRBV2 to TRBJ2-5; 12 bases align to TRBD2. The material sequenced was CD4+ T cells from blood, cultured in vitro. The source is a human donor who had recovered from COVID-19. The CDR3 sequence: CASSVTSGGPQETQYF. In nucleotides, the CDR3 is TGTGCCAGCAGTGTGACTAGCGGGGGACCACAAGAGACCCAGTACTTC.